Following are 7 T cell receptor beta chains from one sample sequenced in a study of control samples from healthy donors and cancer patients. The data were produced by immunoSEQ multiplex PCR, yet TCRdb's version contains in-frame clones alone and is incomplete. The sample includes about 85,000 clones, 85% to 90% of them seen just once. The sequenced sample consisted of blood. These receptors were taken from an older woman in good health.

J is TRBJ2-4 and V is TRBV11-2; D tentatively fits TRBD1 or TRBD2 (6 bases each). The germline CDR1 and CDR2 sequences are SGHAT and FQNNGV. Trimming took 1 base from V and 1 from J, leaving 11 bases between them. The CDR3 length is 16 residues. DNA of the CDR3: TGTGCCAGCAGCTTAGTGACGGGGGCGGCCAAAAACATTCAGTACTTC. This encodes CASSLVTGAAKNIQYF.

The chain combines TRBV5-5 with TRBJ2-3; TRBD2 aligns across 9 bases. CDR1 and CDR2 (germline): SGHKS, YYEKEE (reference sequence). This CDR3 spans 18 amino acids. V shed 2 bases and J 0 bases; nucleotides not matched to a gene: 10. The CDR3 protein is CASSFPAGGSGSTDTQYF. The CDR3 region has the DNA TGTGCCAGCAGCTTTCCCGCGGGGGGGAGTGGAAGCACAGATACGCAGTATTTT.

CDR3 sequence: CASSLLGQGGTEAFF. The CDR3 DNA follows: TGTGCCAGCAGTCTACTCGGACAGGGTGGTACTGAAGCTTTCTTT. The chain is built from TRBV2 and TRBJ1-1; 8 bases are shared with TRBD1. The CDR3 length is 15 residues. Germline CDR1 reads SNHLY; CDR2 reads FYNNEI. Trimming took 5 bases from V and 5 from J; bases not matched to a gene: 10.

The chain combines TRBV2 with TRBJ1-4; TRBD1 is a possible D gene (6 bases). This CDR3 contains 14 residues. Trimming stripped 7 bases from V and 8 bases from J, with 17 bases between. The germline V gene encodes CDR1 SNHLY and CDR2 FYNNEI. This chain's CDR3 is CASKGGAGPEKLFF. CDR3 DNA: TGTGCCAGCAAGGGGGGCGCAGGGCCCGAAAAACTGTTTTTT.

The sample holds one count of this clone. This chain connects TRBV27 to TRBJ1-1; perhaps TRBD1 as D (5 bases). Trimming removed 3 bases from V and 4 bases from J, with 15 bases in between. The germline V gene has CDR1 MNHEY and CDR2 SMNVEV (reference sequence). This CDR3 region has 15 residues. The CDR3 DNA reads as TGTGCCAGCAGTTTTTCGGGGGGAGTGGGCACTGAAGCTTTCTTT. Encoded protein: CASSFSGGVGTEAFF.

This rearrangement joins TRBV7-2 to TRBJ1-2; 7 nucleotides line up with TRBD1. V gave up 1 base and J gave up 3 bases; unmatched junction bases: 5. The CDR3 extends over 15 amino acids. Germline V lookup: CDR1 SGHTA, CDR2 FQGNSA. CDR3 nucleotide sequence: TGTGCCAGCAGCTTAGTGGGTACAGGGGACTATGGCTACACCTTC. It translates to CASSLVGTGDYGYTF.

This sequence joins TRBV4-2 and TRBJ1-3; D not certain. V gave up 2 bases and J gave up 2 bases, with 13 bases separating them. The CDR3 is 16 residues long. Germline V CDR1 and CDR2: LGHNA, YNFKEQ. The CDR3 DNA follows: TGTGCCAGCAGCCAACATGGGGATTCCCCTGGAAACACCATATATTTT. Its protein product is CASSQHGDSPGNTIYF.